Each of the 24 T cell receptor beta chains below was sequenced from the same sample in a study of cytomegalovirus exposure and HLA in healthy donors. PCR involved 60 Vbeta and 13 Jbeta primers. Method: immunoSEQ multiplex PCR; TCRdb's copy keeps in-frame clones and lacks some. The table includes roughly 190,000 clones, over 75% detected once. Input material: PBMCs. The receptors originated from a woman aged 45-65 years in good health and CMV-seropositive.

Worth noting for this clone: The germline gene is not matched at one end of the junction; a read error may be the cause. The V gene is TRBV7-9, the J gene TRBJ1-1, with D maybe TRBD1 (5 bases). This CDR3 is 14 amino acids long. The germline V gene encodes CDR1 SEHNR and CDR2 FQNEAQ (reference sequence). The CDR3 region is CSSSFSRAYTEAFF. The CDR3 DNA reads TGTTCCAGCAGCTTTAGCAGGGCGTACACTGAAGCTTTCTTT.

This chain links TRBV11-2 with TRBJ2-2; D is ambiguous. Trimming removed 1 base at V and 8 bases at J, with 14 bases between. This CDR3 comprises 15 residues. Germline CDR1 reads SGHAT; CDR2 reads FQNNGV. CDR3 in DNA: TGTGCCAGCAGCTTAGTGGCAGCCCCAGGTGGGGAGCTGTTTTTT. It yields the protein CASSLVAAPGGELFF.

The chain couples TRBV19 to TRBJ1-2, with TRBD1 matching over 8 bases. With V trimmed by 2 bases and J by 8 bases, 10 bases remained unmatched. CDR3 length: 15 amino acids. Germline CDR1 reads LNHDA; CDR2 reads SQIVND (reference sequence). In DNA, the CDR3 is TGTGCCAGTAGTATAACAGGGGGAGACCCGACCGGCTACACCTTC. Translation: CASSITGGDPTGYTF.

The chain uses TRBV30 and TRBJ1-1; 7 nucleotides agree with TRBD1. V shed 5 bases and J 11 bases; nucleotides not matched to a gene: 11. CDR3 length equals 12 residues. Looked up from germline, CDR1 is GTSNPN and CDR2 is SVGIG (reference sequence). The DNA of the CDR3 is TGTGCCTGGGGCGATCAGGGGGTCGAGGCTTTCTTT. It specifies CAWGDQGVEAFF.

This chain uses TRBV15 with TRBJ2-7; D may be TRBD1 (6 bases). Germline-derived CDR1 and CDR2 are LNHNV and YYDKDF (reference sequence). The length of the CDR3 is 12 residues. V lost 5 bases and J lost 5, with 10 bases in between. This chain's CDR3 is CATSLGQNEQYF. DNA of the CDR3: TGTGCCACCAGCCTAGGACAGAACGAGCAGTACTTC.

The chain carries TRBV5-1 and TRBJ1-2, with 10 bases matching TRBD1. Trimming took 4 bases from V and 5 from J; bases not matched to a gene: 5. The CDR3 is made up of 14 amino acids. Germline-derived CDR1 and CDR2 are SGHRS and YFSETQ. The chain's CDR3 is CASSPGQGRYGYTF. The CDR3 DNA is TGCGCCAGCAGCCCGGGACAGGGGAGATATGGCTACACCTTC.

The rearrangement joins TRBV6-5 to TRBJ1-2; 7 nucleotides align to TRBD1. The CDR3 spans 14 residues. Trimming cost V 6 bases and J 8 bases; bases outside gene matches: 12. Germline V gives CDR1 MNHEY, CDR2 SVGAGI. CDR3 loop: CASSPTGSSIGYTF. The CDR3 DNA reads TGTGCCAGCAGCCCGACAGGGTCGTCTATAGGCTACACCTTC.

The chain is built from TRBV10-2 and TRBJ2-7, with TRBD1 as a possible D gene (6 bases). The CDR3 is 15 amino acids. V lost 2 bases, J lost 5 bases, and 16 bases lay in between. Germline CDR1 is WSHSY and CDR2 is SAAADI. The CDR3 DNA sequence: TGCGCCAGCAGTGAGCCGCGGACAGCCACGGACGAGCAGTACTTC. It yields the protein CASSEPRTATDEQYF.

The chain links TRBV18 to TRBJ2-1; possibly TRBD2 for D (7 bases). This CDR3 region has 13 residues. Per germline, CDR1 KGHSH and CDR2 LQKENI. V shed 5 bases and J shed 7 bases, with 12 bases lying between them. CDR3 in amino acids: CASSGGARNEQFF. In DNA, the CDR3 is TGTGCCAGCTCAGGGGGGGCGCGGAATGAGCAGTTCTTC.

This clone was counted only a few times. The V and J genes are TRBV5-1 and TRBJ1-4, with a weak D call TRBD1 (5 bases). Trimming removed 5 bases from V and 8 bases from J, with 16 bases in between. This CDR3 has 14 residues. Germline V gene sequence: CDR1 SGHRS, CDR2 YFSETQ. The CDR3 sequence: CASSPVGRVEKLFF. The DNA for the CDR3 is TGCGCCAGCAGTCCCGTCGGCAGGGTGGAAAAACTGTTTTTT.

This chain uses TRBV18 with TRBJ1-1, with D perhaps matching TRBD1 (5 bases). V lost 5 bases and J lost 4, with 11 bases in between. The germline V gene has CDR1 KGHSH and CDR2 LQKENI. This CDR3 region has 13 residues. The CDR3 nucleotides read TGTGCCAGCTCATTTTCCGGGGGCACTGAAGCTTTCTTT. Translated: CASSFSGGTEAFF. The entire variable domain, with the rest obtained from reference TRBV18 and TRBJ1-1, is as follows: NAGVMQNPRHLVRRRGQEARLRCSPMKGHSHVYWYRQLPEEGLKFMVYLQKENIIDESGMPKERFSAEFPKEGPSILRIQQVVRGDSAAYFCASSFSGGTEAFFGQGTRLTVV.

This clone came up a few times. CDR3 loop: CASTPVRGATIYF. CDR3 nucleotide sequence: TGTGCCAGCACCCCGGTCAGGGGGGCCACCATATATTTT. The rearrangement links TRBV7-9 to TRBJ1-3, with 7 bases lining up with TRBD1. Germline CDR1 SEHNR, CDR2 FQNEAQ (reference sequence). CDR3 length equals 13 residues. V gave up 7 bases and J gave up 9 bases; unmatched junction bases: 9. Together with reference TRBV7-9 and TRBJ1-3, the CDR3 gives the full variable domain: DTGVSQNPRHKITKRGQNVTFRCDPISEHNRLYWYRQTLGQGPEFLTYFQNEAQLEKSRLLSDRFSAERPKGSFSTLEIQRTEQGDSAMYLCASTPVRGATIYFGEGSWLTVV.

Turning to this clone: The same CDR3 also results from other DNA sequences found in this sample. The genes are TRBV18 and TRBJ1-1, with D perhaps TRBD1 (6 bases). The CDR3 consists of 14 residues. Germline loops: CDR1 KGHSH, CDR2 LQKENI. V dropped 2 bases and J dropped 2 bases, with 9 bases sitting between them. The chain's CDR3 is CASSPGQTNTEAFF. The DNA for the CDR3 is TGTGCCAGCTCACCAGGACAGACAAACACTGAAGCTTTCTTT.

The chain joins TRBV6-5 to TRBJ2-1; 10 positions match TRBD2. Unmatched junction bases numbered 10, after V lost 6 bases and J lost 8 bases. In germline, CDR1 is MNHEY, CDR2 SVGAGI. The CDR3 extends over 15 amino acids. CDR3 DNA sequence: TGTGCCAGCAGCGAAACTAGCGGGGCGTCCGATGAGCAGTTCTTC. Residues: CASSETSGASDEQFF.

The chain uses TRBV7-9 and TRBJ2-7; a weak D match, TRBD1 (6 bases). The CDR3 spans 14 residues. Germline V gene lookup returns CDR1 SEHNR and CDR2 FQNEAQ (reference sequence). V lost 3 bases and J lost 6, with 15 bases in between. CDR3 protein: CASSLLYRVSEQYF. CDR3 nucleotide sequence: TGTGCCAGCAGCTTGCTATACAGGGTAAGCGAGCAGTACTTC.

The genes are TRBV18 and TRBJ2-7; D perhaps matches TRBD2 (6 bases). The CDR3 length is 15 residues. Trimming stripped 0 bases from V and 5 bases from J, with 14 bases between. Germline V gene lookup returns CDR1 KGHSH and CDR2 LQKENI. The CDR3 sequence is CASSPPSGGRDEQYF. CDR3 bases: TGTGCCAGCTCACCACCGTCCGGGGGTCGGGACGAGCAGTACTTC. The complete variable domain, with remaining parts taken from reference TRBV18 and TRBJ2-7, reads NAGVMQNPRHLVRRRGQEARLRCSPMKGHSHVYWYRQLPEEGLKFMVYLQKENIIDESGMPKERFSAEFPKEGPSILRIQQVVRGDSAAYFCASSPPSGGRDEQYFGPGTRLTVT.

The chain couples TRBV20-1 to TRBJ2-5, with a tentative D call TRBD2 (6 bases). Germline V CDR1 and CDR2: DFQATT, SNEGSKA (reference sequence). There are 11 residues in the CDR3. V was trimmed by 7 bases and J by 2 bases, leaving 8 bases between them. CDR3 bases: TGCAGTGGTGGGGGGCAAGAGACCCAGTACTTC. This sequence encodes CSGGGQETQYF.

The chain links TRBV2 to TRBJ2-3, with D perhaps TRBD1 (6 bases). Per the germline V gene, CDR1 is SNHLY and CDR2 is FYNNEI. The CDR3 runs to 14 residues. V shed 4 bases and J shed 6 bases, with 14 bases lying between them. DNA for the CDR3: TGTGCCAGCAGTGTCACAGGGTCGGGTGATACGCAGTATTTT. Amino acids: CASSVTGSGDTQYF.

The chain combines TRBV2 with TRBJ1-2; 7 nucleotides agree with TRBD1. Losses at the gene ends were 6 bases for V and 5 bases for J; bases not matched to a gene: 6. Germline-derived CDR1 and CDR2 are SNHLY and FYNNEI. This CDR3 comprises 13 residues. CDR3 coding DNA: TGTGCCAGCAGCTTGGGACAGAGATATGGCTACACCTTC. Its translation: CASSLGQRYGYTF.

Here the CDR3 DNA reads TGTGCCAGCAGCTTCGACCCGGAGAGCACAGATACGCAGTATTTT. Its protein product is CASSFDPESTDTQYF. V is TRBV7-9 and J is TRBJ2-3; D not resolved. Trimming took off 3 bases at V and 0 bases at J, with 10 bases between the two ends. This CDR3 is 15 amino acids long. Per the germline V gene, CDR1 is SEHNR and CDR2 is FQNEAQ (reference sequence).

The rearrangement links TRBV25-1 to TRBJ1-5; TRBD1 agrees at 8 bases. The CDR3 is 11 amino acids. V dropped 5 bases and J dropped 12; count of bases not matched to a gene: 3. Germline V CDR1 and CDR2: MGHDK, SYGVNS. The CDR3 is CASSTGGIQHF. The CDR3 DNA sequence: TGTGCCAGCAGTACAGGGGGAATCCAGCATTTT.

In DNA form, the CDR3 reads TGTGCCAGCAGTTCGGCCCAAGGGGCAATTGTGGAGACCCAGTACTTC. This gives the protein CASSSAQGAIVETQYF. The V and J genes are TRBV28 and TRBJ2-5; D perhaps matches TRBD1 (5 bases). The germline CDR1 and CDR2 sequences are MDHEN and SYDVKM. The V end was cut by 4 bases, the J end by 5 bases, with 20 bases between. The CDR3 extends over 16 amino acids.

The gene calls are TRBV4-1 and TRBJ2-3; a weak D match, TRBD1 (5 bases). The germline V gene has CDR1 MGHRA and CDR2 YSYEKL. V was trimmed by 4 bases and J by 6 bases, leaving 11 bases between them. The CDR3 has 13 amino acids. The CDR3 region is CASSRGLPDTQYF. As DNA, the CDR3 is TGCGCCAGCAGCCGGGGCCTCCCGGATACGCAGTATTTT.

The count of this clone is one. The genes are TRBV5-4 and TRBJ2-5; 7 bases line up with TRBD2. CDR1 and CDR2 (germline): SGHNT, YYREEE (reference sequence). CDR3 length: 15 residues. The V segment lost 6 bases and the J segment 1 base; nucleotides outside the gene matches: 9. CDR3 residues: CASTRDYSLQETQYF. The DNA of the CDR3 is TGTGCCAGCACCCGGGACTACTCACTCCAAGAGACCCAGTACTTC. The full variable domain, with the rest looked up from reference TRBV5-4 and TRBJ2-5, is ETGVTQSPTHLIKTRGQQVTLRCSSQSGHNTVSWYQQALGQGPQFIFQYYREEENGRGNFPPRFSGLQFPNYSSELNVNALELDDSALYLCASTRDYSLQETQYFGPGTRLLVL.